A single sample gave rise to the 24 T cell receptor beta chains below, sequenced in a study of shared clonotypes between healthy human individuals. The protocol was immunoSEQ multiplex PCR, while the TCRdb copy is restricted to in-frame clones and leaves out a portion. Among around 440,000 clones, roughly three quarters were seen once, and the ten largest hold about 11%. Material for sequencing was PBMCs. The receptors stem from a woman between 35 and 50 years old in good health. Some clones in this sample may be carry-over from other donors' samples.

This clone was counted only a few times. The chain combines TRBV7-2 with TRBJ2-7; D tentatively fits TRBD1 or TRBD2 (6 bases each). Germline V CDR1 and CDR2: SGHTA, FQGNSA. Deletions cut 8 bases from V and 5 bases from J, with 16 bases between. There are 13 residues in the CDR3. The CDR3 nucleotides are TGTGCCAGCGCAAAGCCCGGGGGCCACGAGCAGTACTTC. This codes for CASAKPGGHEQYF.

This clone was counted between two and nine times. This chain's CDR3 is CASSRDTVTEAFF. CDR3 bases: TGCGCCAGCAGCCGGGACACGGTCACTGAAGCTTTCTTT. This chain joins TRBV5-1 and TRBJ1-1, with a possible D match to TRBD1 (6 bases). Germline V CDR1 and CDR2: SGHRS, YFSETQ. This CDR3 comprises 13 residues. The germline V and J ends were trimmed by 4 bases and 4 bases, with 11 bases remaining between them.

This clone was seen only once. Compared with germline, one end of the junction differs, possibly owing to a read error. The CDR3 sequence: CASSQDFPLRVHEQLF. Here the CDR3 DNA reads TGCGCCAGCAGCCAGGATTTCCCTTTGAGGGTTCATGAGCAGCTCTTC. The chain couples TRBV4-1 to TRBJ2-1; perhaps TRBD2 as D (5 bases). The germline V gene has CDR1 MGHRA and CDR2 YSYEKL. The CDR3 extends over 16 amino acids.

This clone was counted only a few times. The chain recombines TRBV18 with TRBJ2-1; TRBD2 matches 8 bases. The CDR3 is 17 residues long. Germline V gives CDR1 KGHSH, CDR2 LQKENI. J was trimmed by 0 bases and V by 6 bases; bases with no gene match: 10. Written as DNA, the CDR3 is TGTGCCAGCTCTCGGTCCAGCGGGAGCCACTCCTACAATGAGCAGTTCTTC. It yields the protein CASSRSSGSHSYNEQFF.

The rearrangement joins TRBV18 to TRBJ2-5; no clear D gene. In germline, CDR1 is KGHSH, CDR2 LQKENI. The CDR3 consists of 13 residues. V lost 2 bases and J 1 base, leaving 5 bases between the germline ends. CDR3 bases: TGTGCCAGCTCACCAAGGAGCCAAGAGACCCAGTACTTC. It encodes CASSPRSQETQYF.

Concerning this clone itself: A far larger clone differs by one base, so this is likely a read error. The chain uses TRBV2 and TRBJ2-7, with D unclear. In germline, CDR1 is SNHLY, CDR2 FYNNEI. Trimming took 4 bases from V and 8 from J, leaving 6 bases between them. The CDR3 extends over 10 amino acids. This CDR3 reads CASSGAKQYF. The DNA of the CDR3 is TGTGCCAGCAGTGGGGCGAAGCAGTACTTC.

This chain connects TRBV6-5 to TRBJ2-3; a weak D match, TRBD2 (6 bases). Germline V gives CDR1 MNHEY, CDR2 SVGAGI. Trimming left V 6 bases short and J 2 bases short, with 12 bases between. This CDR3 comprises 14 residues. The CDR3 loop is CASSPGEATDTQYF. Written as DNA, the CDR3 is TGTGCCAGCAGCCCCGGGGAGGCCACAGATACGCAGTATTTT.

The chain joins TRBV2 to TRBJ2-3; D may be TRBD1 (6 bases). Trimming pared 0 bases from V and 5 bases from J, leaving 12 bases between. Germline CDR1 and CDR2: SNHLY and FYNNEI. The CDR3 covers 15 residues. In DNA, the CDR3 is TGTGCCAGCAGTGAAGCGAGGGGGAGAAGAGATACGCAGTATTTT. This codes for CASSEARGRRDTQYF.

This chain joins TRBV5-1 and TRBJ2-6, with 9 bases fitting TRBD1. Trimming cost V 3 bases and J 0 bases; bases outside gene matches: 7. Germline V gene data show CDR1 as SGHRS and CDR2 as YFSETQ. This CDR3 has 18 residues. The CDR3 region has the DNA TGCGCCAGCAGCTGGGTGGACAGGGGAAGCTCTGGGGCCAACGTCCTGACTTTC. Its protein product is CASSWVDRGSSGANVLTF.

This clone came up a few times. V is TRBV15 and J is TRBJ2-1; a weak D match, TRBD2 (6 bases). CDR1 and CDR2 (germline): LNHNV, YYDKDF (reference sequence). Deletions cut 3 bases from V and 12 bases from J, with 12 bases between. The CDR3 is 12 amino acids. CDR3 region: CATSRRAGGQFF. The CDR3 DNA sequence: TGTGCCACCAGCAGGAGGGCCGGGGGGCAGTTCTTC.

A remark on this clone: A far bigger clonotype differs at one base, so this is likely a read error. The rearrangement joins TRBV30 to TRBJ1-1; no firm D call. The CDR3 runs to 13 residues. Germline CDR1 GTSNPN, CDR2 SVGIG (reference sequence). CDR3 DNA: TGTGCCTGGGAGGGAAACATGAACACTGGAGCTTTCTTT. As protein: CAWEGNMNTGAFF. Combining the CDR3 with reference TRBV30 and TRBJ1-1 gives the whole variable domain SQTIHQWPATLVQPVGSPLSLECTVEGTSNPNLYWYRQAAGRGLQLLFYSVGIGQISSEVPQNLSASRPQDRQFILSSKKLLLSDSGFYLCAWEGNMNTGAFFGQGTRLTVV.

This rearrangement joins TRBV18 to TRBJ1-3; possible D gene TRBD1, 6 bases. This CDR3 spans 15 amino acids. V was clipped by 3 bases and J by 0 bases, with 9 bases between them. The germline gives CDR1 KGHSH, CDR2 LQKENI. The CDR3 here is CASSPRQDSGNTIYF. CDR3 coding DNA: TGTGCCAGCTCACCTCGACAGGACTCTGGAAACACCATATATTTT.

The CDR3 DNA sequence: TGTGCCAGCAGCTTAGAAGGGGCCTCTGGAAACACCATATATTTT. Encoded protein: CASSLEGASGNTIYF. The J gene is TRBJ1-3, the V gene TRBV11-2; D might be TRBD1 (5 bases). The germline gives CDR1 SGHAT, CDR2 FQNNGV. Trimming shortened V by 0 bases and J by 0 bases, and 6 bases separated the two germline ends. The CDR3 is 15 residues long.

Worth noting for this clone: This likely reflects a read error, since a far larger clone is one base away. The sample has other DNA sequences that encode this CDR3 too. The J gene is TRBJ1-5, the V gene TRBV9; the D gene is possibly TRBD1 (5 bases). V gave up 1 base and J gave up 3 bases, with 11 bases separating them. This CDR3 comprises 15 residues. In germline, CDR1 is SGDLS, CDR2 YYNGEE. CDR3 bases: TGTGCCAGCAGCGTACAAGGGGAGGTCAATCAGCCCCAGCATTTT. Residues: CASSVQGEVNQPQHF.

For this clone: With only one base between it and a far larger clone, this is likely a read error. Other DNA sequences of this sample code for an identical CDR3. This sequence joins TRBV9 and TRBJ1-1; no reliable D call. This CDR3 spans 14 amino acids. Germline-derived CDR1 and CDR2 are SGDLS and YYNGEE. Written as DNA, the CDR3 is TGTGCCAGCAGCGTAGGGCAAAGAGACACTGAGGCTTTCTTT. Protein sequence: CASSVGQRDTEAFF. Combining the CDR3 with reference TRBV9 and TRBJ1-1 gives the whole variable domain DSGVTQTPKHLITATGQRVTLRCSPRSGDLSVYWYQQSLDQGLQFLIQYYNGEERAKGNILERFSAQQFPDLHSELNLSSLELGDSALYFCASSVGQRDTEAFFGQGTRLTVV.

The CDR3 spells CASTKGSSTDTQYF. As DNA, the CDR3 is TGTGCCAGCACAAAGGGGAGTAGCACAGATACGCAGTATTTT. The V and J genes are TRBV2 and TRBJ2-3; the D call may be TRBD1 or TRBD2 (5 bases each). The V end was cut by 7 bases, the J end by 0 bases, with 11 bases between. Germline CDR1 reads SNHLY; CDR2 reads FYNNEI. The CDR3 sequence is 14 residues long. Together with reference TRBV2 and TRBJ2-3, the CDR3 gives the full variable domain: EPEVTQTPSHQVTQMGQEVILRCVPISNHLYFYWYRQILGQKVEFLVSFYNNEISEKSEIFDDQFSVERPDGSNFTLKIRSTKLEDSAMYFCASTKGSSTDTQYFGPGTRLTVL.

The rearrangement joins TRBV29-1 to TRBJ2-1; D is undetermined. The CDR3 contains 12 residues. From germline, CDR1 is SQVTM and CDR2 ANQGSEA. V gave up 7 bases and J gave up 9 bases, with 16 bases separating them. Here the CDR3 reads CSARSLSSEQFF. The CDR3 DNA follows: TGCAGCGCCCGGAGCTTAAGCAGTGAGCAGTTCTTC.

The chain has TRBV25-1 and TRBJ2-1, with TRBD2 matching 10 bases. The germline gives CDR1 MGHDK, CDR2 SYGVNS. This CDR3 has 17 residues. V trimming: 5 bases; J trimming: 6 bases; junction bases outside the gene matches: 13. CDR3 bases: TGTGCCAGCAGTTGGGACAAAGGGACTAGCGTAATCAATGAGCAGTTCTTC. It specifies CASSWDKGTSVINEQFF.

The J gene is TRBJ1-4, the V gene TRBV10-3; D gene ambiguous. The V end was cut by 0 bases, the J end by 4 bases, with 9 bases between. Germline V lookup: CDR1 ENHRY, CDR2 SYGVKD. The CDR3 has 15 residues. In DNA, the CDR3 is TGTGCCATCAGTGAGTCTGGGCAGATTAATGAAAAACTGTTTTTT. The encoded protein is CAISESGQINEKLFF.

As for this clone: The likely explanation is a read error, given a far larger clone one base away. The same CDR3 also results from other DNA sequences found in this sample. DNA for the CDR3: TGTGCCAGCAGTGACGTGGGGTCCGGTGCCAACGTCCTGACTTTC. Translated: CASSDVGSGANVLTF. The V gene is TRBV6-4, the J gene TRBJ2-6; D is unresolved. The CDR3 is 15 residues long. Germline V gene lookup returns CDR1 MRHNA and CDR2 SNTAGT. Trimming removed 2 bases at V and 7 bases at J, with 12 bases between.

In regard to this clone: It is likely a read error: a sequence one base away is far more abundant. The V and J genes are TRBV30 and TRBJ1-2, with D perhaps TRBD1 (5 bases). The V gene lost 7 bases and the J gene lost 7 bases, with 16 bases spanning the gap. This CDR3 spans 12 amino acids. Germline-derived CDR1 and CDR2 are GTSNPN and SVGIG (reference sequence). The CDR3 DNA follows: TGTGCCTTTGCCCGGGACTCCTGTGGCTACACCTTC. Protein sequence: CAFARDSCGYTF.

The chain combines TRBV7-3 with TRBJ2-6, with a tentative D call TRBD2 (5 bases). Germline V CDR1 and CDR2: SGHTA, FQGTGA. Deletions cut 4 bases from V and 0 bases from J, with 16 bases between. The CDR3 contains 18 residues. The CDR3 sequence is CASSSPKRFGSGANVLTF. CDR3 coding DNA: TGTGCCAGCAGCTCACCAAAGCGGTTCGGCTCTGGGGCCAACGTCCTGACTTTC. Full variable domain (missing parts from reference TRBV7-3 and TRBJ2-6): GAGVSQTPSNKVTEKGKYVELRCDPISGHTALYWYRQSLGQGPEFLIYFQGTGAADDSGLPNDRFFAVRPEGSVSTLKIQRTERGDSAVYLCASSSPKRFGSGANVLTFGAGSRLTVL.

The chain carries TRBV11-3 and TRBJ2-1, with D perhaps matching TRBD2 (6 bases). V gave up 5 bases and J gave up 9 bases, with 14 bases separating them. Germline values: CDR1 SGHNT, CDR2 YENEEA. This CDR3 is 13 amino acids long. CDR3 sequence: CASSKGLFAEQFF. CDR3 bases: TGTGCCAGCAGCAAGGGACTTTTCGCTGAGCAGTTCTTC.

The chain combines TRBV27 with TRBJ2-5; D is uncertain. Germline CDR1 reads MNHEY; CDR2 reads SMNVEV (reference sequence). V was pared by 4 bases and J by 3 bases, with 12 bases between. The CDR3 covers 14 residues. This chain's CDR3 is CASSSANLEETQYF. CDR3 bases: TGTGCCAGCAGTTCCGCCAACTTAGAAGAGACCCAGTACTTC.